This T cell receptor beta chain was observed in a study of T cells after yellow fever vaccination. Overall study: When fractions had low cell numbers, they were prepared with SMART-Seq v4 Ultra Low Input.

Via MiXCR, TCRdb re-called the 5' RACE reads, giving one row per CDR3 protein. The sample has about 320,000 distinct CDR3 sequences; about 10% are singletons. Germline loops: CDR1 MNHEY, CDR2 SMNVEV (reference sequence). V was cut by 3 bases and J by 8 bases, with 20 bases left in between. The CDR3 totals 16 residues. The sample holds a few counts of this clonotype. Its specificity is not known. Findings of the study overall: Reappearance after the booster was seen for most primary-vaccination clones, at approximately 97% CD4 and less than 90% CD8.

The source material was CD4+ T cells sorted from PBMCs, sampled 45 days after the yellow fever booster vaccination. The rearrangement uses TRBV27 and TRBJ2-1; a possible D gene is TRBD2 (5 bases). The TCR originated in a young man who received the YFV17D yellow fever vaccine. CDR3 residues: CASSFSLGRESDEQFF. CDR3 DNA sequence: TGTGCCAGCAGTTTCTCACTGGGAAGGGAGAGCGATGAGCAGTTCTTC.